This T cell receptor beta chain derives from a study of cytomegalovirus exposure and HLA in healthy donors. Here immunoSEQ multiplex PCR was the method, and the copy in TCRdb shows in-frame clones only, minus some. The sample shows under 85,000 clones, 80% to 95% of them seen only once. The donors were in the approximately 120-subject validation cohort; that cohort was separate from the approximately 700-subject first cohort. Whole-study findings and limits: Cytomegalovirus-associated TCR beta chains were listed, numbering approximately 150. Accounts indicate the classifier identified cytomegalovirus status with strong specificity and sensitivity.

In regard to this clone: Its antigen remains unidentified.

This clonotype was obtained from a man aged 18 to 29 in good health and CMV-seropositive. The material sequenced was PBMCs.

The CDR3 DNA is TGCGCCAGCAGCCAAGTGGAAGGGGGCCGTGGCTACACCTTC. Translation: CASSQVEGGRGYTF. The genes are TRBV4-1 and TRBJ1-2, with 7 nucleotides matching TRBD1. V lost 1 base, J lost 7 bases, and 6 bases stayed unmatched. From germline, CDR1 is MGHRA and CDR2 YSYEKL. The CDR3 is 14 residues long.